The rows below give T cell receptor beta chains drawn from one sample of a study of T cell repertoires in cytomegalovirus infection. MiXCR, applied by TCRdb to the reads, yields one record per CDR3 protein. The sample includes 100,000 to 150,000 distinct CDR3 sequences, 25% to 35% of them seen just once. Antigen specificity for these receptors is unknown. Material: CD8+ T cells from cultured PBMCs, obtained from culture after CMV antigen stimulation. Source of these receptors: a human donor in good health (CMV status not recorded). Some clones in this sample may be carry-over from other donors' samples. Each CDR3 is given with its conserved first and last residue. A D gene is named only where the DNA matches it firmly. Clone size is not always given. Where it is, it says once, few, many or a class for expanded clones.

D gene	V gene	clone size	J gene	CDR3 DNA	CDR3 protein
NA	TRBV12-3/TRBV12-4	few	TRBJ1-1	TGTGCCAGCAGTTTGATGGCGGGCACTGAAGCTTTCTTT	CASSLMAGTEAFF
NA	TRBV7-2	many	TRBJ1-5	TGTGCCAGCAGCTTTTCCCCCAGGGGCAATCAGCCCCAGCATTTT	CASSFSPRGNQPQHF
NA	TRBV2	NA	TRBJ2-5	TGTGCCAGCAGTGAAGTAGGACACCTGTACCAAGAGACCCAGTACTTC	CASSEVGHLYQETQYF
TRBD2	TRBV4-1	few	TRBJ2-1	TGCGCCAGCAGCCAAGATCGTTTAGCGGGCGTATACAATGAGCAGTTCTTC	CASSQDRLAGVYNEQFF
TRBD1	TRBV12-3/TRBV12-4	few	TRBJ2-7	TGTGCCAGCAGTCCGACAACAGGGGATTACGAGCAGTACTTC	CASSPTTGDYEQYF
NA	TRBV13	NA	TRBJ1-1	TGTGCCAGCTTTCGACAGACCATGAACACTGAAGCTTTCTTT	CASFRQTMNTEAFF
TRBD1	TRBV19	few	TRBJ1-1	TGTGCCACCGAGGACAGGTCGAACACTGAAGCTTTCTTT	CATEDRSNTEAFF
TRBD1	TRBV7-2	many	TRBJ1-1	TGTGCCAGCAGCTTTGGGACAGGGATCGAGTTGAACACTGAAGCTTTCTTT	CASSFGTGIELNTEAFF
TRBD1	TRBV27	NA	TRBJ2-7	TGTGCCAGCAGTTCCCCTAGGACAGGGGAATACGAGCAGTACTTC	CASSSPRTGEYEQYF
NA	TRBV6-6	NA	TRBJ2-7	TGTGCCAGCAGCGACAGTTCGAGCTACGAGCAGTACTTC	CASSDSSSYEQYF
NA	TRBV7-2	few	TRBJ2-7	TGTGCCAGCAGCTGGTACAGGGACTACGAGCAGTACTTC	CASSWYRDYEQYF
NA	TRBV5-1	few	TRBJ1-1	TGCGCCAGCAGTGCACAGGGTCCGAACACTGAAGCTTTCTTT	CASSAQGPNTEAFF
NA	TRBV7-2	NA	TRBJ2-5	TGTGCCAGCGGCTTAGATTTCGGGGGGACACAAGAGACCCAGTACTTC	CASGLDFGGTQETQYF
NA	TRBV7-9	many	TRBJ1-1	TGTGCCAGCAGCTTTTCCAGAGCCACTGAAGCTTTCTTT	CASSFSRATEAFF
NA	TRBV7-6	few	TRBJ2-3	TGTGCCAGCAGCTTTGGCTGGGGGGATAGCACAGATACGCAGTATTTT	CASSFGWGDSTDTQYF
TRBD1	TRBV7-8	many	TRBJ2-7	TGTGCCAGCAGCCAGATACAGGGGGACTACGAGCAGTACTTC	CASSQIQGDYEQYF
TRBD1	TRBV2	few	TRBJ2-2	TGTGCCAGCAGAGGGACAGGGGGCTTCATCACCGGGGAGCTGTTTTTT	CASRGTGGFITGELFF
NA	TRBV4-1	few	TRBJ1-5	TGCGCCAGCAGCCAGATTTCGGAAAAGGGCAATCAGCCCCAGCATTTT	CASSQISEKGNQPQHF
NA	TRBV7-4	NA	TRBJ2-2	TGTGCCAGCATCGGGCCCCTGAACACCGGGGAGCTGTTTTTT	CASIGPLNTGELFF
NA	TRBV15	NA	TRBJ1-2	TGTGCCACCAGCAGAGGTCGGGCCTCTAACTATGGCTACACCTTC	CATSRGRASNYGYTF